A single sample gave rise to the 9 T cell receptor beta chains below, sequenced in a study of blood T cell repertoires in COVID-19. Clones were sequenced by immunoSEQ multiplex PCR, and TCRdb holds only the in-frame ones, with some missing. The table has 150,000 or so clones, roughly 83% seen once. Sequencing was performed on peripheral blood. The origin of the receptors is a woman aged 55-70 years with acute or convalescent COVID-19.

This chain connects TRBV2 to TRBJ2-4, with D unresolved. The V end was cut by 8 bases, the J end by 1 base, with 9 bases between. This CDR3 is built from 13 residues. CDR1 is SNHLY and CDR2 is FYNNEI in the germline V gene. This CDR3 reads CASESNAKNIQYF. In DNA form, the CDR3 reads TGTGCCAGCGAGAGTAACGCCAAAAACATTCAGTACTTC.

The table lists this clone with a few counts. The chain is built from TRBV4-1 and TRBJ1-4; 10 bases agree with TRBD1. CDR1 is MGHRA and CDR2 is YSYEKL in the germline V gene. The CDR3 loop spans 15 amino acids. The V segment lost 4 bases and the J segment 10 bases; nucleotides outside the gene matches: 9. As DNA, the CDR3 is TGCGCCAGCAGCCCCTCTGGACAGGGGGAAGTAAAACTGTTTTTT. This translates into CASSPSGQGEVKLFF.

The chain recombines TRBV28 with TRBJ1-2; 7 bases line up with TRBD1. The trim removed 7 bases at V and 7 bases at J, leaving 15 bases unmatched. This CDR3 is built from 15 residues. Germline values: CDR1 MDHEN, CDR2 SYDVKM. The CDR3 loop reads CASTLDPGQRGGYTF. The CDR3 DNA follows: TGTGCCAGCACCCTCGACCCGGGACAGCGAGGTGGCTACACCTTC.

J is TRBJ1-4 and V is TRBV19; possibly TRBD1 for D (6 bases). The germline V and J ends were trimmed by 4 bases and 5 bases, with 14 bases remaining between them. This CDR3 has 15 residues. From germline, CDR1 is LNHDA and CDR2 SQIVND (reference sequence). The CDR3 bases are TGTGCCAGTAGTACCCAGGGGTTTTCAAATGAAAAACTGTTTTTT. Translated, it gives CASSTQGFSNEKLFF.

This clone was seen only once. The rearrangement links TRBV27 to TRBJ2-1; 12 positions agree with TRBD2. CDR1 is MNHEY, CDR2 SMNVEV, per germline (reference sequence). The CDR3 runs to 15 residues. Trimming at V came to 3 bases and at J to 12 bases, leaving 9 bases not matched to a gene. The CDR3 bases are TGTGCCAGCAGTTTTTGGGCTAGCGGGGGGGCCGCGCAGTTCTTC. This sequence encodes CASSFWASGGAAQFF.

The chain joins TRBV6-1 to TRBJ1-3; weak D call: TRBD1 (6 bases). Deletions cut 2 bases from V and 6 bases from J, with 17 bases between. Germline assignment: CDR1 MNHNS and CDR2 SASEGT. This CDR3 spans 16 amino acids. The CDR3 coding sequence is TGTGCCAGCAGTGAATCCTACAGGGTCCCGCAAAACACCATATATTTT. Its protein product is CASSESYRVPQNTIYF.

This clone came up a few times. This rearrangement joins TRBV9 to TRBJ2-5; perhaps TRBD1 as D (6 bases). With 0 bases removed from V and 2 bases from J, the gap between germline ends came to 11 bases. Germline CDR1 is SGDLS and CDR2 is YYNGEE. This CDR3 contains 15 residues. CDR3 region: CASSVATGQQETQYF. The CDR3 nucleotides are TGTGCCAGCAGCGTAGCTACAGGGCAGCAAGAGACCCAGTACTTC.

The gene calls are TRBV9 and TRBJ2-7; tentatively, D is TRBD2 (6 bases). Germline-derived CDR1 and CDR2 are SGDLS and YYNGEE. V was pared by 3 bases and J by 4 bases, with 17 bases between. The CDR3 length is 15 residues. As DNA, the CDR3 is TGTGCCAGCAGCGCCAACCCGGGACTGTCATACGAGCAGTACTTC. Its protein product is CASSANPGLSYEQYF.

This clone was recorded once. The gene calls are TRBV19 and TRBJ1-1; 8 nucleotides match TRBD1. V shed 6 bases and J 7 bases; nucleotides not matched to a gene: 10. In germline, CDR1 is LNHDA, CDR2 SQIVND (reference sequence). The CDR3 has 14 residues. CDR3 sequence (DNA): TGTGCCAGTAGCCAGGACAGGGAAATCGGTGAAGCTTTCTTT. Protein sequence: CASSQDREIGEAFF.